Listed below are T cell receptor beta chains from one sample, sequenced in a study of T cells after yellow fever vaccination. Via MiXCR, TCRdb re-called the 5' RACE reads, giving one row per CDR3 protein. Of 140,000 to 150,000 distinct CDR3 sequences in the sample, approximately 6.6% were seen once. The sequenced sample was CD4+ T cells sorted from PBMCs, obtained 10 days after the yellow fever booster vaccination. These receptors were obtained from a young man who received the YFV17D yellow fever vaccine. Both conserved end residues are part of each CDR3. Each record gives: CDR3 protein, CDR3 DNA, V gene, J gene, D gene, clone size. The D gene is left open where the match is weak. Not every row has a clone size; where given, it reads once, few, many or a size class.

CDR3: CASSLPQRPGELFF
DNA: TGTGCCAGCAGTTTACCTCAGAGGCCCGGGGAGCTGTTTTTT
V: TRBV28
J: TRBJ2-2
D: -
size: many

CDR3: CASGTQGAQTQYF
DNA: TGTGCCAGCGGTACCCAGGGGGCTCAGACCCAGTACTTC
V: TRBV7-9
J: TRBJ2-5
D: TRBD1
size: few

CDR3: CSARDTARGALNYGYTF
DNA: TGCAGTGCTAGAGACACCGCCCGGGGGGCGCTGAACTATGGCTACACCTTC
V: TRBV20-1
J: TRBJ1-2
D: -
size: -

CDR3: CASSEGLAGGAEQFF
DNA: TGCGCCAGCAGCGAGGGACTAGCGGGAGGGGCTGAGCAGTTCTTC
V: TRBV5-1
J: TRBJ2-1
D: TRBD2
size: many

CDR3: CASRSRTEGNEQFF
DNA: TGCGCCAGCAGGTCGCGTACTGAGGGCAATGAGCAGTTCTTC
V: TRBV5-1
J: TRBJ2-1
D: -
size: many

CDR3: CASSLAGSSYEQYF
DNA: TGTGCCAGTAGCTTAGCGGGCAGCTCCTACGAGCAGTACTTC
V: TRBV12-3/TRBV12-4
J: TRBJ2-7
D: TRBD2
size: many

CDR3: CATAQGETQYF
DNA: TGTGCCACTGCGCAAGGCGAGACCCAGTACTTC
V: TRBV19
J: TRBJ2-5
D: -
size: many

CDR3: CAIRNTGTHEQYF
DNA: TGTGCCATACGGAATACAGGGACCCACGAGCAGTACTTC
V: TRBV5-4
J: TRBJ2-7
D: -
size: many

CDR3: CSARVERVYNEQFF
DNA: TGCAGTGCTAGAGTAGAGAGAGTATACAATGAGCAGTTCTTC
V: TRBV20-1
J: TRBJ2-1
D: -
size: many

CDR3: CASSLQGDYGYTF
DNA: TGCGCCAGCAGCCTACAGGGTGACTATGGCTACACCTTC
V: TRBV5-1
J: TRBJ1-2
D: -
size: many

CDR3: CASSTDGTHTDTQYF
DNA: TGTGCCAGCAGCACCGACGGGACACATACAGATACGCAGTATTTT
V: TRBV5-5
J: TRBJ2-3
D: -
size: many

CDR3: CASSQPTSGKSADTQYF
DNA: TGTGCCAGCAGCCAACCCACTAGCGGGAAAAGTGCAGATACGCAGTATTTT
V: TRBV3-1
J: TRBJ2-3
D: TRBD2
size: few

CDR3: CASSPTGLLEAFF
DNA: TGCGCCAGCAGCCCAACAGGGCTCCTTGAAGCTTTCTTT
V: TRBV5-1
J: TRBJ1-1
D: -
size: -

CDR3: CASRPPGAKASSYNEQFF
DNA: TGTGCCAGCAGGCCCCCGGGAGCCAAGGCGAGCTCCTACAATGAGCAGTTCTTC
V: TRBV6-5
J: TRBJ2-1
D: -
size: many

CDR3: CASSLKGGQGNQPQHF
DNA: TGTGCCAGCAGCCTGAAAGGGGGACAGGGGAATCAGCCCCAGCATTTT
V: TRBV5-6
J: TRBJ1-5
D: TRBD1
size: -

CDR3: CASTQLPAAGELFF
DNA: TGTGCCAGCACCCAGCTACCTGCGGCCGGGGAGCTGTTTTTT
V: TRBV3-1
J: TRBJ2-2
D: -
size: many

CDR3: CASSFNLVRELFF
DNA: TGTGCCAGCAGCTTTAATCTAGTCCGGGAGCTGTTTTTT
V: TRBV7-9
J: TRBJ2-2
D: -
size: many

CDR3: CASSRATGTNTGELFF
DNA: TGTGCCAGCAGCAGGGCTACTGGAACGAACACCGGGGAGCTGTTTTTT
V: TRBV12-3/TRBV12-4
J: TRBJ2-2
D: -
size: many

CDR3: CASSQDYLLAGVVTQYF
DNA: TGTGCCAGCAGCCAAGATTATTTACTAGCGGGAGTGGTGACCCAGTACTTC
V: TRBV14
J: TRBJ2-5
D: TRBD2
size: many

CDR3: CASRPPGLAFEQYF
DNA: TGCGCCAGCAGGCCCCCGGGACTAGCGTTTGAGCAGTACTTC
V: TRBV5-1
J: TRBJ2-7
D: TRBD2
size: -